These T cell receptor beta chains were read from a single sample in a study of chemoradiotherapy in HPV16-positive cancers. Only in-frame clones appear in the TCRdb table, and some are missing; sequencing was by immunoSEQ multiplex PCR. The sample consists of approximately 52,000 clones, 90% of them appearing once. Sequencing used blood, obtained from a patient who underwent chemoradiotherapy. These receptors all come from a human donor with HPV-associated anogenital cancer. CDR3s include the opening cysteine and the closing phenylalanine or tryptophan. D genes are given only for firm matches. The size of a clone is reported for some rows only, either as once, few or many, or as a class for expanded clones.

V	D	size	J	DNA	CDR3
TRBV6-1	-	-	TRBJ2-3	TGTGCCAGCAGGGGGGGGGCCCCGGATACGCAGTATTTT	CASRGGAPDTQYF
TRBV30	TRBD1	-	TRBJ2-5	TGTGCCTGGAGTGAGGACAGGGTGGAGACCCAGTACTTC	CAWSEDRVETQYF
TRBV7-6	-	once	TRBJ1-1	TGTGCCAGCAGCTGGGGTCGGGACACTGAAGCTTTCTTT	CASSWGRDTEAFF
TRBV28	TRBD1	-	TRBJ2-7	TGTGCCAGCAGTCCCATCGCCTGGACAGGGGTTTACGAGCAGTACTTC	CASSPIAWTGVYEQYF
TRBV28	TRBD2	-	TRBJ2-1	TGTGCCAGCAGGGCTAGCGGAGCTAACAATGAGCAGTTCTTC	CASRASGANNEQFF
TRBV7-2	-	-	TRBJ1-6	TGTGCCAGCAGCTTAAGGGTTCTGGGGGGTAATTCACCCCTCCACTTT	CASSLRVLGGNSPLHF
TRBV2	-	-	TRBJ2-7	TGTGCCAGCAGGCCCGGGATACAGGGCTCCTACGAGCAGTACTTC	CASRPGIQGSYEQYF
TRBV19	-	-	TRBJ2-3	TGTGCCAGTAGTATGTCCTTCGGGGGCGCAGATACGCAGTATTTT	CASSMSFGGADTQYF
TRBV19	-	-	TRBJ1-1	TGTGCCAGTAGTAGGGCAACCCTGAACACTGAAGCTTTCTTT	CASSRATLNTEAFF
TRBV19	TRBD2	once	TRBJ2-3	TGTGCCAGTAGTATACGACGCGGGAGAGGCACAGATACGCAGTATTTT	CASSIRRGRGTDTQYF
TRBV7-9	TRBD2	-	TRBJ2-7	TGTGCCAGCAGCCCGGCGAGCGGGGGAGAGGCCTACGAGCAGTACTTC	CASSPASGGEAYEQYF
TRBV4-1	TRBD1	-	TRBJ1-2	TGCGCCAGCAGCCAAGATCTGGGGGACAGGGCCAAAGCGAACTATGGCTACACCTTC	CASSQDLGDRAKANYGYTF
TRBV19	TRBD2	once	TRBJ2-3	TGTGCCAGTAGTACCTCTAGCGGGAGGGCCGGAGATACGCAGTATTTT	CASSTSSGRAGDTQYF
TRBV6-1	TRBD1	-	TRBJ1-1	TGTGCCAGCAGTTTACAGGGGGAGGGCACTGAAGCTTTCTTT	CASSLQGEGTEAFF
TRBV11-2	-	once	TRBJ1-1	TGTGCCAGCAGCAAGACAGTATACACTGAAGCTTTCTTT	CASSKTVYTEAFF
TRBV30	-	-	TRBJ1-1	TGTGCCTGGACCTCTCGGGGGGACGGTACTGAAGCTTTCTTT	CAWTSRGDGTEAFF
TRBV29-1	TRBD2	-	TRBJ2-7	TGCAGCGCCTTAGCGGGCAACTACGAGCAGTACTTC	CSALAGNYEQYF
TRBV4-3	-	-	TRBJ2-7	TGCGCCAGCAGCCAAGAGGTGGGAGGTTGGTACGAGCAGTACTTC	CASSQEVGGWYEQYF
TRBV30	-	-	TRBJ1-5	TGTGCCTGGAGGCCCTCCGCAGGGATCTGGGGCAATCAGCCCCAGCATTTT	CAWRPSAGIWGNQPQHF
TRBV30	-	-	TRBJ1-6	TGTGCCTGGAGTGGAGACACTGGGGGTTCACCCCTCCACTTT	CAWSGDTGGSPLHF
TRBV2	-	-	TRBJ2-7	TGTGCCAGCAGTAAACAAGGTTTTTCCTACGAGCAGTACTTC	CASSKQGFSYEQYF
TRBV4-3	-	-	TRBJ1-6	TGCGCCAGCAGCCAAAGGAGACAATCCCCCTATAATTCACCCCTCCACTTT	CASSQRRQSPYNSPLHF
TRBV7-2	-	-	TRBJ1-6	TGTGCCAGCAGCTTAGGGAGCCTTGGTTCACCCCTCCACTTT	CASSLGSLGSPLHF
TRBV30	-	-	TRBJ1-5	TGTGCCTGGAGTATCTCTCTTAATCAGCCCCAGCATTTT	CAWSISLNQPQHF
TRBV7-2	-	-	TRBJ1-1	TGTGCCAGCAGAGAAGACATGAACACTGAAGCTTTCTTT	CASREDMNTEAFF
TRBV4-3	TRBD1	-	TRBJ2-3	TGCGCCAGCAGCCAAGGGCATAACAGGGGAATCTCCACAGATACGCAGTATTTT	CASSQGHNRGISTDTQYF
TRBV7-2	TRBD1	-	TRBJ1-6	TGTGCCAGCAGCCTTTCCGGCGGGACAGGGGGAGGTTCACCCCTCCACTTT	CASSLSGGTGGGSPLHF
TRBV9	-	-	TRBJ2-1	TGTGCCAGCAGTGAGCGGAGCTCCTACAATGAGCAGTTCTTC	CASSERSSYNEQFF
TRBV9	TRBD2	once	TRBJ2-2	TGTGCCAGCAGCTTGGGACTAGCGGGCTGGGGGGAGCTGTTTTTT	CASSLGLAGWGELFF
TRBV7-9	-	-	TRBJ1-2	TGTGCCAGCAGCTTAGCCGTCGGGCAGCTCTATGGCTACACCTTC	CASSLAVGQLYGYTF
TRBV18	TRBD1	-	TRBJ2-2	TGTGCCAGCTCACCACCGGGACAGGGGGCGACCGGGGAGCTGTTTTTT	CASSPPGQGATGELFF
TRBV30	-	-	TRBJ1-5	TGTGCCTGGAGTGACAGGGCCAACCAGCCCCAGCATTTT	CAWSDRANQPQHF